Shown below are 22 T cell receptor beta chains from a single sample sequenced in a study of blood T cell repertoires in COVID-19. Clones were sequenced by immunoSEQ multiplex PCR, and TCRdb holds only the in-frame ones, with some missing. The sample records some 46,000 clones, about 89% being singletons. The sequenced sample was peripheral blood. These TCRs come from a human donor in a cohort sampled during active COVID-19.

V gene TRBV19 combines with J gene TRBJ1-1; possible D gene TRBD1, 6 bases. Trimming cost V 7 bases and J 0 bases, with 12 bases left between them. Germline V lookup: CDR1 LNHDA, CDR2 SQIVND (reference sequence). The CDR3 has 14 amino acids. CDR3 bases: TGTGCCAGTACCGAGGACAGATTGAACACTGAAGCTTTCTTT. It translates to CASTEDRLNTEAFF.

The gene calls are TRBV9 and TRBJ2-7, with 8 bases aligning to TRBD1. CDR1 is SGDLS, CDR2 YYNGEE, per germline. The CDR3 has 15 amino acids. V gave up 0 bases and J gave up 3 bases; unmatched junction bases: 5. Here the CDR3 DNA reads TGTGCCAGCAGCGTAGCGGGACAGGAGTACTACGAGCAGTACTTC. Protein: CASSVAGQEYYEQYF.

The chain couples TRBV23-1 to TRBJ1-5; unclear D gene. TRBV23-1 is annotated as an ORF whose role is uncertain. The CDR3 covers 14 residues. Trimming pared 3 bases from V and 6 bases from J, leaving 12 bases between. Written as DNA, the CDR3 is TGCGCCAGCAGTCATCGTCGCGCGGTTCAGCCCCAGCATTTT. This translates into CASSHRRAVQPQHF.

The chain carries TRBV7-6 and TRBJ2-1; TRBD1 agrees at 8 bases. The CDR3 contains 15 residues. Germline assignment: CDR1 SGHVS and CDR2 FNYEAQ. The ends lost 3 bases at V and 4 bases at J; junction bases unmatched: 5. The CDR3 DNA follows: TGTGCCAGCAGCTTCGACAGGGGAAGTTACAATGAGCAGTTCTTC. Translation gives CASSFDRGSYNEQFF.

The V call is TRBV1, the J call TRBJ2-1; the table calls TRBD1, which could not be checked here. TRBV1 is a pseudogene segment. The CDR3 extends over 18 amino acids. CDR3 protein: CTSSHNPRTGLSYNEQFF. CDR3 DNA: TGCACCAGCAGCCACAACCCCCGGACAGGGCTCTCCTACAATGAGCAGTTCTTC.

The chain couples TRBV6-2 or TRBV6-3 to TRBJ2-1; 7 bases are shared with TRBD2. The J segment lost 0 bases and the V segment lost 4 bases, leaving 6 bases of the junction unmatched. CDR3 length: 16 amino acids. The germline gives CDR1 MNHEY, CDR2 SVGEGT. CDR3 in amino acids: CASSLPSGISYNEQFF. CDR3 DNA sequence: TGTGCCAGCAGTTTGCCTAGCGGCATCTCCTACAATGAGCAGTTCTTC.

This rearrangement joins TRBV29-1 to TRBJ2-1; 12 bases are shared with TRBD2. The CDR3 covers 16 residues. Trimming removed 5 bases from V and 7 bases from J; junction bases left unmatched: 12. The germline gives CDR1 SQVTM, CDR2 ANQGSEA. The CDR3 coding sequence is TGCAGCGTTACCCCCCGAAAGACTAGCGGGAGTAATGAGCAGTTCTTC. This codes for CSVTPRKTSGSNEQFF.

This chain connects TRBV5-4 to TRBJ2-7; D is possibly TRBD2 (7 bases). CDR1 SGHNT and CDR2 YYREEE come from the germline V gene (reference sequence). Trimming removed 3 bases from V and 2 bases from J, with 18 bases in between. The CDR3 runs to 16 residues. In nucleotides, the CDR3 is TGTGCCAGCAGCTCTTCGGGGGGCGAAGGGACCTACGAGCAGTACTTC. Translating it yields CASSSSGGEGTYEQYF.

In its sample, this clone was seen once. The rearrangement uses TRBV7-9 and TRBJ2-7, with TRBD2 as a possible D gene (6 bases). V was shortened by 6 bases and J by 5 bases, with 17 bases between the two germline ends. CDR1 SEHNR and CDR2 FQNEAQ come from the germline V gene (reference sequence). This CDR3 contains 14 residues. The DNA for the CDR3 is TGTGCCAGCAGAAGGAGGTTAAGGAGGGACGAGCAGTACTTC. Amino acids: CASRRRLRRDEQYF. Full variable domain (missing parts from reference TRBV7-9 and TRBJ2-7): DTGVSQNPRHKITKRGQNVTFRCDPISEHNRLYWYRQTLGQGPEFLTYFQNEAQLEKSRLLSDRFSAERPKGSFSTLEIQRTEQGDSAMYLCASRRRLRRDEQYFGPGTRLTVT.

This rearrangement joins TRBV6-5 to TRBJ2-1; TRBD2 matches at 11 bases. Germline V gives CDR1 MNHEY, CDR2 SVGAGI. The CDR3 is made up of 14 amino acids. Losses at the gene ends were 9 bases for V and 5 bases for J; bases not matched to a gene: 6. The CDR3 sequence is CASVSGRANNEQFF. The DNA for the CDR3 is TGTGCCAGTGTTAGCGGGAGGGCGAACAATGAGCAGTTCTTC.

This chain links TRBV3-1 (or the pseudogene TRBV3-2) with TRBJ2-7; TRBD2 agrees at 9 bases. The J segment lost 3 bases and the V segment lost 7 bases, leaving 4 bases of the junction unmatched. This CDR3 is built from 13 residues. Germline V CDR1 and CDR2: LGHDT, YNNKEL (reference sequence). CDR3 coding DNA: TGTGCCAGCAATACGCGGGGGGGCTACGAGCAGTACTTC. It translates to CASNTRGGYEQYF.

The rearrangement uses TRBV7-3 and TRBJ2-1; D gene uncertain. The CDR3 totals 14 residues. V gave up 1 base and J gave up 9 bases, with 13 bases separating them. Germline CDR1 reads SGHTA; CDR2 reads FQGTGA. In nucleotides, the CDR3 is TGTGCCAGCAGCTTAAAAGCCCCGTCAGGTGAGCAGTTCTTC. Protein: CASSLKAPSGEQFF.

The chain joins TRBV28 to TRBJ1-1; no clear D gene. Trimming pared 3 bases from V and 1 base from J, leaving 15 bases between. The CDR3 has 16 residues. CDR1 MDHEN and CDR2 SYDVKM come from the germline V gene. The CDR3 nucleotides read TGTGCCAGCAGTTTGTACGGGGTCGCGGAGAACACTGAAGCTTTCTTT. Translation: CASSLYGVAENTEAFF.

This clone was counted a few times. The J gene is TRBJ2-1, the V gene TRBV6-2 or TRBV6-3, with 11 nucleotides matching TRBD1. The CDR3 length is 20 residues. V lost 2 bases and J lost 0; bases outside the gene matches: 12. CDR1 and CDR2 (germline): MNHEY, SVGEGT. The CDR3 DNA sequence: TGTGCCAGCAGTTACCCGAGGGACAGGGGGACGAGAAGCTCCTACAATGAGCAGTTCTTC. Translation: CASSYPRDRGTRSSYNEQFF.

The chain joins TRBV21-1 to TRBJ1-1. TRBV21-1 is designated a pseudogene. There are 12 residues in the CDR3. This chain's CDR3 is CASSGTPLMAFF. CDR3 nucleotide sequence: TGTGCCAGCAGCGGGACTCCTCTTATGGCTTTCTTT.

This chain connects TRBV29-1 to TRBJ2-3, with 15 bases identical to TRBD2. The CDR3 extends over 17 amino acids. The V gene's germline CDR1 is SQVTM and CDR2 ANQGSEA. The ends lost 1 base at V and 5 bases at J; junction bases unmatched: 7. As DNA, the CDR3 is TGCAGCGTTGAAGGGACTAGCGGGAGGGGGGGAGGAGATACGCAGTATTTT. This codes for CSVEGTSGRGGGDTQYF.

The J gene is TRBJ2-7, the V gene TRBV5-4, with a weak D call TRBD1 (6 bases). This CDR3 comprises 16 residues. Germline V gene data show CDR1 as SGHNT and CDR2 as YYREEE (reference sequence). Trimming stripped 0 bases from V and 6 bases from J, with 19 bases between. CDR3 sequence: CASSLAPAGDIGEQYF. The CDR3 nucleotides are TGTGCCAGCAGCTTGGCCCCGGCAGGGGATATAGGCGAGCAGTACTTC.

The chain joins TRBV25-1 to TRBJ1-2; TRBD1 matches 7 bases. The CDR3 has 12 residues. Germline V lookup: CDR1 MGHDK, CDR2 SYGVNS. J lost 8 bases, V lost 3 bases, and 3 bases had no gene match. The CDR3 bases are TGTGCCAGCAGTGAGACAGGGCGCGGCTACACCTTC. Amino acids: CASSETGRGYTF.

By share of the sample, this clone is medium-sized (0.01 to 0.1%). The junction does not match germline at one end; this may be a read error. The rearrangement uses TRBV6-5 and TRBJ1-2; the D is unclear. This CDR3 has 13 residues. CDR1 is MNHEY and CDR2 is SVGAGI in the germline V gene. This CDR3 reads CASSNSVSYGYTF. The CDR3 DNA is TGTGCCAGCAGTAACTCCGTGAGCTATGGCTACACCTTC.

The chain employs TRBV7-8 and TRBJ2-4; a possible D gene is TRBD2 (5 bases). Germline-derived CDR1 and CDR2 are SGHVS and FQNEAQ. The CDR3 spans 13 residues. With 2 bases removed from V and 5 bases from J, the gap between germline ends came to 7 bases. CDR3 in amino acids: CASSLWRENIQYF. CDR3 in DNA: TGTGCCAGCAGCTTATGGCGGGAAAACATTCAGTACTTC. Filled out from reference TRBV7-8 and TRBJ2-4, the complete variable domain reads GAGVSQSPRYKVAKRGQDVALRCDPISGHVSLFWYQQALGQGPEFLTYFQNEAQLDKSGLPSDRFFAERPEGSVSTLKIQRTQQEDSAVYLCASSLWRENIQYFGAGTRLSVL.

There are a few counts of this clone. The CDR3 sequence is CASTWTGGREQYF. The CDR3 coding sequence is TGTGCCAGCACTTGGACAGGGGGGCGCGAGCAGTACTTC. The V and J genes are TRBV19 and TRBJ2-7, with TRBD1 matching 10 bases. CDR3 size: 13 residues. The V gene end was trimmed by 9 bases and the J gene end by 6 bases; junction bases not matched to a gene: 8. CDR1 LNHDA and CDR2 SQIVND come from the germline V gene (reference sequence).

This chain uses TRBV7-9 with TRBJ2-7; 9 nucleotides line up with TRBD1. The V gene end was trimmed by 6 bases and the J gene end by 0 bases; junction bases not matched to a gene: 6. CDR1 SEHNR and CDR2 FQNEAQ come from the germline V gene (reference sequence). The CDR3 length is 15 residues. The CDR3 DNA sequence: TGTGCCAGCAGTATACCGGGACAGGGCTCCTACGAGCAGTACTTC. As protein: CASSIPGQGSYEQYF.